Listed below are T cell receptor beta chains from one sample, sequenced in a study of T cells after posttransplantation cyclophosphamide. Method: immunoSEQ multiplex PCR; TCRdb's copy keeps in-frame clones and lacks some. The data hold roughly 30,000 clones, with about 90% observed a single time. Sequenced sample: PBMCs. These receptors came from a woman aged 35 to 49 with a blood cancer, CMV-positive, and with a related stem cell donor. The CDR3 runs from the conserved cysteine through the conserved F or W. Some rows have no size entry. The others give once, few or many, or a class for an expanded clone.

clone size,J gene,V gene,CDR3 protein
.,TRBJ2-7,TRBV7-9,CASSLALTGGYEQYF
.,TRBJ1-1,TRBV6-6,CASKRGGNTEAFF
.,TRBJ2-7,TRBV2,CAGRLGAINIEQYF
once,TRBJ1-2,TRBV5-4,CASSRGQGAENGYTF
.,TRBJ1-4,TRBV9,CASSPGLALEKLFF
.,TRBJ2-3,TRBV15,CATSRGRGRGLADTQYF
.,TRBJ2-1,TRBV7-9,CASSLRTGAGGNEQFF
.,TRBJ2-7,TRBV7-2,CASQQGQEYEQYF
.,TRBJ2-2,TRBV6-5,CASSYDRLTGELFF
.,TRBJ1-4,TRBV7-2,CASSSPTGGGEKLFF
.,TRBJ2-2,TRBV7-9,CASTFRGPGELFF
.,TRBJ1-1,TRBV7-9,CASSFPTWHTEAFF
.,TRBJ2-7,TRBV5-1,CASRPSGDNEQYF
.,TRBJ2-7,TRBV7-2,CASSLAQQGIEQYF
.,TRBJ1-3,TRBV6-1,CASMGASGNTIYF
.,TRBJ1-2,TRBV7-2,CASSTTRQERNYGYTF
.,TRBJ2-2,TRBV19,CASSWQGARTGELFF
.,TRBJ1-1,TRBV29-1,CSVETGFNTEAFF
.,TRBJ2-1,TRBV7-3,CASSIIYRGSYNEQFF
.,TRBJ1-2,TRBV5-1,CASSLEGGAFYGYTF
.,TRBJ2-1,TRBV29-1,CSVVTSGGWYEQFF
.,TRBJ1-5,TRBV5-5,CASSLLGQGQPQHF
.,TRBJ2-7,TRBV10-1,CASSGGQGIPYEQYF
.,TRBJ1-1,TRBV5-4,CASSLGASNTEAFF
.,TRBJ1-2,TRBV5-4,CASSLRGNYGYTF
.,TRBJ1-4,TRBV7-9,CASSSTGVGEKLFF
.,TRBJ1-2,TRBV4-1,CASRGGGRPNYGYTF
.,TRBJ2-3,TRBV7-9,CASSRRQGWTDTQYF
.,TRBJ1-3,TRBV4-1,CASSQGQGNTIYF
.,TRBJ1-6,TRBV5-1,CASRSRPGTGAAYNSPLHF
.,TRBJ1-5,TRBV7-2,CASSLVGTGSSNQPQHF
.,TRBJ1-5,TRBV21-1,CASSPQGGNLPNQPQHF
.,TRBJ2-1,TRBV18,CASSPIYSDNEQFF
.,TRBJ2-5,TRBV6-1,CASSEARVQETQYF
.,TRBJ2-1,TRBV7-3,CASSVRGGLYNEQFF
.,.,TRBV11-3,CASSPRGAAPNEQYF
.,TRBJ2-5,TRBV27,CASSLGERIGETQYF
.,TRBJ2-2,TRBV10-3,CAITDRGPNTGELFF
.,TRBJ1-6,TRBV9,CASSYRDSRNSPLHF
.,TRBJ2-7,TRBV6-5,CASSPSGSSYEQYF
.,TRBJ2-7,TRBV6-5,CASSYSRALTYEQYF
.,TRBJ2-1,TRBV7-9,CASSLGGEQFF
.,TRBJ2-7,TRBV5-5,CASSLAGTGGTYEQYF
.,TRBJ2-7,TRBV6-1,CASSVGGYEQYF
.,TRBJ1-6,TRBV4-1,CASSQMGRDRGNSPLHF
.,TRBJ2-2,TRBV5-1,CASSLGLAGGPNTGELFF
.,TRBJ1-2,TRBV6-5,CASNHPGGNYGYTF
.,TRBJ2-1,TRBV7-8,CASSYPTAGVEGSSSYNEQFF
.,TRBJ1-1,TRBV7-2,CASSSLGESFVTEAFF
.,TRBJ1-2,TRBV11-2,CASSLVGEGYYGYTF
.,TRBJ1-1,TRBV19,CASTSIGGITEASF
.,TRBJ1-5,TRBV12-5,CASGPTGIREPQHF
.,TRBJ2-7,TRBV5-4,CASSLAPGAGVEQYF
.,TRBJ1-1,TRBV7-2,CASSFKGVNTEAFF